Below, 3 T cell receptor beta chains from the same sample are listed, as sequenced in a study of T-cell reconstitution after alpha-beta-depleted transplantation in children. Unique molecular identifiers were built into the TCRbeta library. TCRdb re-called the PCR reads with MiXCR, one entry per CDR3 protein. The data contain under 400,000 distinct CDR3 sequences, 20% to 30% of them singletons. The sequencing here drew on PBMCs, mostly from graft donor cells, taken 180 days after TCRalphabeta/CD19-depleted stem cell transplant. The receptors shown here come from a male patient aged 5 to 17 who had a stem cell transplant for acute lymphoblastic leukemia, so the T cells may come from the graft donor.

The genes are TRBV29-1 and TRBJ2-7; D is possibly TRBD2 (6 bases). This CDR3 has 12 residues. Trimming took 7 bases from V and 3 from J, leaving 13 bases between them. CDR1 SQVTM and CDR2 ANQGSEA come from the germline V gene. In nucleotides, the CDR3 is TGCAGCGCCCAACTAGCCGGCTACGAGCAGTACTTC. Amino acid sequence: CSAQLAGYEQYF.

This clonotype came up a few times. The DNA for the CDR3 is TGCGCCAGCAGCTTGGCCTATGGAACTGAAGCTTTCTTT. Residues: CASSLAYGTEAFF. The chain uses TRBV5-1 and TRBJ1-1, with no clear D. This CDR3 spans 13 amino acids. The germline CDR1 and CDR2 sequences are SGHRS and YFSETQ. The V end lost 0 bases, the J end lost 5 bases, and 8 bases lay between the germline ends.

The V and J genes are TRBV5-6 and TRBJ2-5, with D tentatively TRBD1 or TRBD2 (5 bases each). V lost 3 bases, J lost 0 bases, and 9 bases lay in between. Per germline, CDR1 SGHDT and CDR2 YYEEEE. The length of the CDR3 is 14 residues. CDR3 bases: TGTGCCAGCAGCTGGCCGGGACACCAAGAGACCCAGTACTTC. As protein: CASSWPGHQETQYF.